This entry is about one T cell receptor beta chain. This specimen belongs to a study of OX40 agonist ivuxolimab in advanced cancers. Study-wide background: Enrolled patients in dose escalation had cancers that were hepatocellular carcinoma, melanoma, renal cell or head and neck cancer.

Autoimmune disease history or systemic immunosuppression led to patients being barred. Data came from immunoSEQ multiplex PCR; TCRdb stores just in-frame clones and leaves some out. The repertoire includes 60,000 or so clones, about 91% of them detected once, and more than 10% sits in the top ten. The sequenced sample was CD4+ or CD8+ T cells sorted from blood, obtained in a trial of the OX40 agonist ivuxolimab. This TCR came from an adult with an advanced solid tumor such as melanoma, head and neck, liver or kidney cancer.

In DNA form, the CDR3 reads TGCGCCAGCAAAGGGCCTGGGACAGATACGCAGTATTTT. This codes for CASKGPGTDTQYF. The chain employs TRBV10-2 and TRBJ2-3; D unresolved. Trimming cost V 7 bases and J 3 bases, with 11 bases left between them. Per the germline V gene, CDR1 is WSHSY and CDR2 is SAAADI. The CDR3 totals 13 residues.